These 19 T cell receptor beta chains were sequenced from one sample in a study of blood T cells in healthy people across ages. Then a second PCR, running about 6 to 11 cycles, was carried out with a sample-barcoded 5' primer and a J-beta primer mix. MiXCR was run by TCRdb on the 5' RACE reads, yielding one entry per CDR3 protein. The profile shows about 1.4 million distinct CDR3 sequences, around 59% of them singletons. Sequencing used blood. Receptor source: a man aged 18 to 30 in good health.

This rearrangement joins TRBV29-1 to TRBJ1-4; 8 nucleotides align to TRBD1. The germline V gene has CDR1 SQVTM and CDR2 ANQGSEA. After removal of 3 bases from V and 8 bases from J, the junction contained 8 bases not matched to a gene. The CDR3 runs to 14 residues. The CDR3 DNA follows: TGCAGCGTTGAGTGGACAGGGATTGGCGAAAAACTGTTTTTT. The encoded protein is CSVEWTGIGEKLFF.

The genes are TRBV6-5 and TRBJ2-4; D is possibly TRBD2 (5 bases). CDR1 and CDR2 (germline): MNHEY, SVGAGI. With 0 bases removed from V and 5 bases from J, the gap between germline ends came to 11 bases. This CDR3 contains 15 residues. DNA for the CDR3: TGTGCCAGCAGTTACTCGGGGAGCTGGGAAAACATTCAGTACTTC. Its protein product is CASSYSGSWENIQYF.

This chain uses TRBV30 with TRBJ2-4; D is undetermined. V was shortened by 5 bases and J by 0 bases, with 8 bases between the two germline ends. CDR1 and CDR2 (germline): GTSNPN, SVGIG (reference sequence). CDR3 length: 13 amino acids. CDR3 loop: CAWGNGAKNIQYF. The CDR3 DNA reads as TGTGCCTGGGGAAACGGAGCCAAAAACATTCAGTACTTC.

The DNA of the CDR3 is TGTGCCAGCGGGGCCCAGGGCACGATGTTTTTT. It specifies CASGAQGTMFF. The chain couples TRBV28 to TRBJ1-4, with D possibly TRBD1 on 5 matching bases. CDR3 length: 11 residues. Trimming stripped 8 bases from V and 15 bases from J, with 16 bases between. Germline-derived CDR1 and CDR2 are MDHEN and SYDVKM. The full variable domain, completed using reference TRBV28 and TRBJ1-4, is DVKVTQSSRYLVKRTGEKVFLECVQDMDHENMFWYRQDPGLGLRLIYFSYDVKMKEKGDIPEGYSVSREKKERFSLILESASTNQTSMYLCASGAQGTMFFGSGTQLSVL.

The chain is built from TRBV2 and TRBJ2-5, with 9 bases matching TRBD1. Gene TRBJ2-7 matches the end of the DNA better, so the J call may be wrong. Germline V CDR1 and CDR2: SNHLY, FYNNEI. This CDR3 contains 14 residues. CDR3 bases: TGTGCCAGCGCGGTTGGACAGGGGCTGGGCGAGCAGTACTTC. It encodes CASAVGQGLGEQYF.

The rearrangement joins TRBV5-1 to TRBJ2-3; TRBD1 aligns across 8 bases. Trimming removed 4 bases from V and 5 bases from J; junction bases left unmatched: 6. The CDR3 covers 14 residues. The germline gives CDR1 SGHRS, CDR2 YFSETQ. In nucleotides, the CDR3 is TGCGCCAGCAGCCTACAGGGGGAGGTAGATACGCAGTATTTT. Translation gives CASSLQGEVDTQYF.

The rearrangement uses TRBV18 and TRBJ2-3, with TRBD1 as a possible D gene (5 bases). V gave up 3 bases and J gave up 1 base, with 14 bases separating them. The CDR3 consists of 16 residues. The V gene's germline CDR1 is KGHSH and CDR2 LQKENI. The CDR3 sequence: CASSPGPIVGTDTQYF. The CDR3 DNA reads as TGTGCCAGCTCACCGGGGCCCATAGTGGGCACAGATACGCAGTATTTT.

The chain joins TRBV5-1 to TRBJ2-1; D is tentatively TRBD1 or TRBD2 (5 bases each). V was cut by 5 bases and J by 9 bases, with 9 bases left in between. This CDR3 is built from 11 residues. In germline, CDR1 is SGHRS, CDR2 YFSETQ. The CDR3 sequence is CASRMRGEQFF. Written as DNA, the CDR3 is TGCGCCAGCAGAATGAGGGGTGAGCAGTTCTTC.

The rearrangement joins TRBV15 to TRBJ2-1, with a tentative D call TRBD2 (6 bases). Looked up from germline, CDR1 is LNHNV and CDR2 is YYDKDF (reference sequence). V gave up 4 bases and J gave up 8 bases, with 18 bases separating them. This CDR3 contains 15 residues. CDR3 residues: CATSTRGVPWDEQFF. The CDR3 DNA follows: TGTGCCACCAGCACACGCGGGGTGCCTTGGGATGAGCAGTTCTTC.

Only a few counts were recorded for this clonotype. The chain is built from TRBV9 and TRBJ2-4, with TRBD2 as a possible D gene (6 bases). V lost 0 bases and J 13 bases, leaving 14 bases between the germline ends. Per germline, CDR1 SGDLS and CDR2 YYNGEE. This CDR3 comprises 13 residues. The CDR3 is CASSVVGSGEQYF. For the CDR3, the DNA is TGTGCCAGCAGCGTAGTTGGTAGCGGAGAGCAGTACTTC.

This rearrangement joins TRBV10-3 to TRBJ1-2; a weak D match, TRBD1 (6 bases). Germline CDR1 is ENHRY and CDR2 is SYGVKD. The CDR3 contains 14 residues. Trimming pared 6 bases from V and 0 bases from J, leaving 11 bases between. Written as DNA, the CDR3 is TGTGCCATCAGAGGACAGATTTCTAACTATGGCTACACCTTC. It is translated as CAIRGQISNYGYTF.

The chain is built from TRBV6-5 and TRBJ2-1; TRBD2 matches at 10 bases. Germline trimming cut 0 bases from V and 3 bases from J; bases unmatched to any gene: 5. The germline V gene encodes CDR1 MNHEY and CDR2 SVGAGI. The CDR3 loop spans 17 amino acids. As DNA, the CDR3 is TGTGCCAGCAGTTACTCTCCTAGCGGGAGTTACTACAATGAGCAGTTCTTC. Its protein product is CASSYSPSGSYYNEQFF.

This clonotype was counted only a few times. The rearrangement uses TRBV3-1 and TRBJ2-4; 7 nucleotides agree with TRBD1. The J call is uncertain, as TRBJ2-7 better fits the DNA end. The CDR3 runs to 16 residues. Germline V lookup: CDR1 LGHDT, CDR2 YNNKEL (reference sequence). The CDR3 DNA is TGTGCCAGCAGCTCGCCCAAGGTAGGGGGCTTGAACGAGCAGTACTTC. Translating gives CASSSPKVGGLNEQYF.

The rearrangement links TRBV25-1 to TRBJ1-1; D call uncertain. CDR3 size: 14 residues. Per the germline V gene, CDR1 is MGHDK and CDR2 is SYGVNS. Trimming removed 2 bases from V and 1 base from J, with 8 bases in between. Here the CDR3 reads CASSELIGNTEAFF. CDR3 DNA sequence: TGTGCCAGCAGTGAACTGATAGGGAACACTGAAGCTTTCTTT.

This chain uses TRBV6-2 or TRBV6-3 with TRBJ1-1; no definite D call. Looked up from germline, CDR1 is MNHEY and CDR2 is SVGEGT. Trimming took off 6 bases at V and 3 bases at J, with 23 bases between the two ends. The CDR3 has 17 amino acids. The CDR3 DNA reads TGTGCCAGCAGCCTCGAATCGGGTCAGGATGTCTACACTGAAGCTTTCTTT. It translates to CASSLESGQDVYTEAFF.

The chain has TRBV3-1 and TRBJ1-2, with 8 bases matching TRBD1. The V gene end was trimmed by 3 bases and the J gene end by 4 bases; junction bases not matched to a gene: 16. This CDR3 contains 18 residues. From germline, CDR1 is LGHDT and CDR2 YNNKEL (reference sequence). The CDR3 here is CASSQGQALQFGGYGYTF. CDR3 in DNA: TGTGCCAGCAGCCAGGGACAGGCTCTACAATTCGGGGGCTATGGCTACACCTTC.

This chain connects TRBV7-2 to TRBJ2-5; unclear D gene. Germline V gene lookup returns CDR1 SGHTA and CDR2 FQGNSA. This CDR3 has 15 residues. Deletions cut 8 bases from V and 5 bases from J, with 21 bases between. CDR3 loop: CASLINGNPGETQYF. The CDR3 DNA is TGTGCCAGCCTGATTAATGGGAACCCCGGCGAGACCCAGTACTTC. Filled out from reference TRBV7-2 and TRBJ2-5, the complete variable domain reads GAGVSQSPSNKVTEKGKDVELRCDPISGHTALYWYRQSLGQGLEFLIYFQGNSAPDKSGLPSDRFSAERTGGSVSTLTIQRTQQEDSAVYLCASLINGNPGETQYFGPGTRLLVL.

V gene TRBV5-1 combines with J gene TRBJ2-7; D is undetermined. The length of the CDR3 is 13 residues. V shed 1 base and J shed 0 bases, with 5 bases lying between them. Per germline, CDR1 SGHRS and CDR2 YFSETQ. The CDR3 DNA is TGCGCCAGCAGCTTGTACACCTCCTACGAGCAGTACTTC. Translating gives CASSLYTSYEQYF.

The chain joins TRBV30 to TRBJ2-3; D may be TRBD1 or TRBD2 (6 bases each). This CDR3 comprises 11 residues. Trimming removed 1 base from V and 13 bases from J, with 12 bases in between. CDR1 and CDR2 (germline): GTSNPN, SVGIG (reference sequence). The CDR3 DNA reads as TGTGCCTGGAGTGACGCAGGGGAGGAGTATTTT. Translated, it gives CAWSDAGEEYF.